The 19 T cell receptor beta chains reported below all come from one sample, sequenced in a study of blood T cell repertoires in COVID-19. Data came from immunoSEQ multiplex PCR; TCRdb stores just in-frame clones and leaves some out. The table lists under 20,000 clones, approximately 88% of them singletons, with about 24% in the top ten. The sample taken for sequencing was peripheral blood. These receptors came from a man aged 60 to 75 with acute or convalescent COVID-19.

The chain combines TRBV6-5 with TRBJ2-7, with D unclear. The CDR3 covers 13 residues. V was clipped by 0 bases and J by 2 bases, with 5 bases between them. Germline CDR1 MNHEY, CDR2 SVGAGI. CDR3 bases: TGTGCCAGCAGTTACTCCGTAACCTACGAGCAGTACTTC. Translated, it gives CASSYSVTYEQYF.

The rearrangement links TRBV7-7 to TRBJ2-5, with TRBD1 matching over 10 bases. Germline values: CDR1 SSHAT, CDR2 FNYEAQ (reference sequence). The CDR3 extends over 15 amino acids. The trim removed 3 bases at V and 2 bases at J, leaving 3 bases unmatched. The CDR3 loop is CASSFRTGGQETQYF. DNA for the CDR3: TGTGCCAGCAGCTTCCGGACAGGGGGTCAAGAGACCCAGTACTTC. Complete variable domain (other parts from reference TRBV7-7 and TRBJ2-5): GAGVSQSPRYKVTKRGQDVTLRCDPISSHATLYWYQQALGQGPEFLTYFNYEAQPDKSGLPSDRFSAERPEGSISTLTIQRTEQRDSAMYRCASSFRTGGQETQYFGPGTRLLVL.

This clone was counted between two and nine times. V and J are TRBV18 and TRBJ1-6, with TRBD1 as a possible D gene (5 bases). Germline V lookup: CDR1 KGHSH, CDR2 LQKENI. Trimming pared 2 bases from V and 4 bases from J, leaving 18 bases between. CDR3 length equals 18 residues. The CDR3 loop is CASSPLPPDIGYNSPLHF. Here the CDR3 DNA reads TGTGCCAGCTCACCATTGCCTCCGGACATTGGTTATAATTCACCCCTCCACTTT.

The chain combines TRBV19 with TRBJ1-1; D might be TRBD1 (5 bases). Germline V gene data show CDR1 as LNHDA and CDR2 as SQIVND (reference sequence). V was cut by 2 bases and J by 0 bases, with 13 bases left in between. This CDR3 has 16 amino acids. The CDR3 loop reads CASSIRRGSMNTEAFF. The CDR3 coding sequence is TGTGCCAGTAGTATACGTAGGGGCTCCATGAACACTGAAGCTTTCTTT.

This clone was picked up one time. The chain couples TRBV5-1 to TRBJ2-3; D not certain. V was clipped by 6 bases and J by 6 bases, with 17 bases between them. CDR3 size: 14 residues. Germline V lookup: CDR1 SGHRS, CDR2 YFSETQ. CDR3 nucleotide sequence: TGCGCCAGCAAGCCGGGTAACTCCGGGGATACGCAGTATTTT. As protein: CASKPGNSGDTQYF.

J is TRBJ1-5 and V is TRBV6-6, with 9 bases matching TRBD1. The V segment lost 0 bases and the J segment 11 bases; nucleotides outside the gene matches: 11. CDR3 length equals 16 residues. The germline CDR1 and CDR2 sequences are MNHNY and SVGAGI (reference sequence). The CDR3 loop reads CASSYSGQGDVIAQHF. In DNA form, the CDR3 reads TGTGCCAGCAGTTACTCGGGACAGGGTGATGTCATTGCCCAGCATTTT.

The V call is TRBV5-4, the J call TRBJ2-2; 8 positions agree with TRBD2. The CDR3 is 16 residues long. Trimming removed 0 bases from V and 2 bases from J; junction bases left unmatched: 3. The germline V gene has CDR1 SGHNT and CDR2 YYREEE (reference sequence). CDR3 residues: CASSLGLAGNTGELFF. The CDR3 nucleotides are TGTGCCAGCAGCTTGGGGTTAGCGGGAAACACCGGGGAGCTGTTTTTT.

V is TRBV9 and J is TRBJ2-1; 9 nucleotides align to TRBD2. The germline V gene encodes CDR1 SGDLS and CDR2 YYNGEE. J gave up 10 bases and V 0 bases, and 5 bases lay outside the gene matches. This CDR3 region has 14 residues. The CDR3 sequence: CASSVGVSGGEQFF. CDR3 coding DNA: TGTGCCAGCAGCGTAGGGGTTAGCGGGGGAGAGCAGTTCTTC.

This clone was seen once. The chain is built from TRBV27 and TRBJ2-3; tentative D call: TRBD2 (5 bases). CDR3 length: 14 residues. The germline CDR1 and CDR2 sequences are MNHEY and SMNVEV (reference sequence). V was cut by 2 bases and J by 5 bases, with 11 bases left in between. This CDR3 reads CASSLAGTLDTQYF. As DNA, the CDR3 is TGTGCCAGCAGTTTAGCGGGTACTTTAGATACGCAGTATTTT.

This chain connects TRBV4-2 to TRBJ1-1, with a weak D call TRBD1 (5 bases). The CDR3 covers 14 residues. The V and J ends lost 6 bases and 1 base respectively, with 12 bases between them. Per germline, CDR1 LGHNA and CDR2 YNFKEQ. As DNA, the CDR3 is TGTGCCAGCAGAATACTGACAGAGAACACTGAAGCTTTCTTT. This sequence encodes CASRILTENTEAFF.

The rearrangement links TRBV5-1 to TRBJ2-2; the D gene is possibly TRBD1 (5 bases). V was pared by 2 bases and J by 0 bases, with 8 bases between. The germline gives CDR1 SGHRS, CDR2 YFSETQ. The CDR3 is 15 amino acids. In DNA form, the CDR3 reads TGCGCCAGCAGCTTCGACAGAGCGAACACCGGGGAGCTGTTTTTT. This encodes CASSFDRANTGELFF. Complete variable domain (other parts from reference TRBV5-1 and TRBJ2-2): KAGVTQTPRYLIKTRGQQVTLSCSPISGHRSVSWYQQTPGQGLQFLFEYFSETQRNKGNFPGRFSGRQFSNSRSEMNVSTLELGDSALYLCASSFDRANTGELFFGEGSRLTVL.

The chain uses TRBV29-1 and TRBJ2-7; D is unclear. In germline, CDR1 is SQVTM, CDR2 ANQGSEA. The CDR3 totals 11 residues. V lost 3 bases and J 3 bases, leaving 6 bases between the germline ends. The CDR3 sequence is CSVDSGYEQYF. CDR3 DNA: TGCAGCGTTGACTCAGGCTACGAGCAGTACTTC.

The rearrangement uses TRBV15 and TRBJ1-1; D is unclear. V was shortened by 5 bases and J by 1 base, with 11 bases between the two germline ends. Germline V gene data show CDR1 as LNHNV and CDR2 as YYDKDF (reference sequence). The CDR3 spans 14 residues. The CDR3 bases are TGTGCCACCAGCGGCAGTGGCAGGAACACTGAAGCTTTCTTT. It is translated as CATSGSGRNTEAFF.

The chain links TRBV7-6 to TRBJ1-1, with D perhaps TRBD1 (5 bases). V shed 5 bases and J shed 4 bases, with 17 bases lying between them. The CDR3 covers 15 residues. Germline loops: CDR1 SGHVS, CDR2 FNYEAQ. This CDR3 is CASSLTPAGPTEAFF. CDR3 sequence (DNA): TGTGCCAGCAGCCTCACACCAGCAGGGCCCACTGAAGCTTTCTTT.

This chain joins TRBV6-1 and TRBJ2-2; 8 nucleotides align to TRBD1. The CDR3 contains 14 residues. Germline trimming cut 2 bases from V and 7 bases from J; bases unmatched to any gene: 3. The germline V gene encodes CDR1 MNHNS and CDR2 SASEGT. CDR3 in DNA: TGTGCCAGCAGTGAACGCAGGGGGCACGGGGAGCTGTTTTTT. This sequence encodes CASSERRGHGELFF.

This chain joins TRBV2 and TRBJ2-7; maybe TRBD1 (6 bases). This CDR3 spans 15 amino acids. Germline-derived CDR1 and CDR2 are SNHLY and FYNNEI. Trimming took off 6 bases at V and 1 base at J, with 16 bases between the two ends. In nucleotides, the CDR3 is TGTGCCAGCAGCGACGCCGGGACACATTCCTACGAGCAGTACTTC. Protein product: CASSDAGTHSYEQYF.

This chain links TRBV27 with TRBJ2-4; D ambiguous. The germline V gene encodes CDR1 MNHEY and CDR2 SMNVEV (reference sequence). The CDR3 contains 15 residues. Trimming took off 0 bases at V and 0 bases at J, with 6 bases between the two ends. CDR3 sequence: CASSLSSLAKNIQYF. As DNA, the CDR3 is TGTGCCAGCAGTTTATCCTCCTTAGCCAAAAACATTCAGTACTTC.

The chain joins TRBV3-1 (or the pseudogene TRBV3-2) to TRBJ2-3, with 8 bases matching TRBD2. This CDR3 has 12 residues. V gave up 4 bases and J gave up 9 bases; unmatched junction bases: 3. Germline CDR1 reads LGHDT; CDR2 reads YNNKEL (reference sequence). DNA for the CDR3: TGTGCCAGCAGCCCGGGACTAGACACGCAGTATTTT. This gives the protein CASSPGLDTQYF.

The chain couples TRBV6-6 to TRBJ2-1, with 11 bases fitting TRBD2. V was pared by 5 bases and J by 7 bases, with 7 bases of the junction left unmatched. The CDR3 totals 15 residues. Germline V lookup: CDR1 MNHNY, CDR2 SVGAGI (reference sequence). CDR3 sequence: CASSPLAGGLNEQFF. CDR3 nucleotide sequence: TGTGCCAGCAGTCCGCTAGCGGGAGGACTTAATGAGCAGTTCTTC.